Listed below are T cell receptor beta chains from one sample, sequenced in a study of control samples from healthy donors and cancer patients. The assay was immunoSEQ multiplex PCR, and TCRdb's table has in-frame clones only and misses some. Of around 99,000 clones detected, approximately 90% appear once; the ten largest clones hold 3.5% to 4.5%. The sample was blood. The receptors originated from a human donor in good health. The donor label of this sample is uncertain. Each CDR3 is given with its conserved first and last residue. D genes are given only for firm matches. Clone size is shown for a subset of rows, as once, few, many or a class of expanded clone.

CDR3aa	CDR3nt	v_gene	j_gene	d_gene	abundance
CATKQGMNTEAFF	TGTGCCACCAAACAGGGGATGAACACTGAAGCTTTCTTT	TRBV24-1	TRBJ1-1	TRBD1	few
CAWSRLTGTHGYTF	TGTGCCTGGTCCCGCCTGACAGGGACCCACGGCTACACCTTC	TRBV30	TRBJ1-2	TRBD1	-
CASGWEGVAPLHF	TGTGCTAGTGGTTGGGAAGGCGTGGCACCCCTCCACTTT	TRBV12-5	TRBJ1-6	-	-
CASIGQKSNQPQHF	TGTGCCAGTATCGGACAGAAGAGCAATCAGCCCCAGCATTTT	TRBV19	TRBJ1-5	-	-
CASSTRTEPTGELFF	TGTGCCAGCAGCACCAGGACAGAGCCCACCGGGGAGCTGTTTTTT	TRBV5-4	TRBJ2-2	-	-
CASSVLGTTDTQYF	TGTGCCAGCAGTGTTCTGGGGACCACAGATACGCAGTATTTT	TRBV2	TRBJ2-3	-	few
CASSGGLYGYTF	TGTGCCAGCAGTGGAGGGCTCTATGGCTACACCTTC	TRBV6-2/TRBV6-3	TRBJ1-2	-	-
CASSHRGGGYSGELFF	TGTGCCAGCAGCCATCGAGGGGGCGGATATTCCGGGGAGCTGTTTTTT	TRBV14	TRBJ2-2	TRBD1	-
CASSQVTLDLVNEQFF	TGTGCCAGCAGCCAAGTCACACTGGATTTGGTTAATGAGCAGTTCTTC	TRBV3-1/TRBV3-2	TRBJ2-1	-	-
CASSQERVITPTEAFF	TGTGCCAGCAGCCAAGAAAGGGTGATCACTCCCACTGAAGCTTTCTTT	TRBV3-1/TRBV3-2	TRBJ1-1	-	-
CASSPRVQGASRDTQYF	TGTGCCAGCAGCCCCCGGGTACAGGGGGCGTCCCGAGATACGCAGTATTTT	TRBV7-9	TRBJ2-3	TRBD1	-
CASSLDSSYEQYF	TGTGCCAGCAGCTTGGACAGCTCCTACGAGCAGTACTTC	TRBV13	TRBJ2-7	-	-
CASKTGTKNTGELFF	TGTGCCAGCAAAACCGGGACAAAGAACACCGGGGAGCTGTTTTTT	TRBV2	TRBJ2-2	-	-
CASSPDLGGYTF	TGTGCCAGCTCACCGGACCTGGGGGGCTACACCTTC	TRBV18	TRBJ1-2	-	-
CASSQFLSGQGGSGYTF	TGTGCCAGCAGCCAATTTCTGTCGGGACAGGGAGGATCTGGCTACACCTTC	TRBV16	TRBJ1-2	TRBD1	-
CASSVDGQTPNYGYTF	TGTGCCAGCAGCGTAGACGGACAGACCCCCAACTATGGCTACACCTTC	TRBV9	TRBJ1-2	-	-
CASSQVLRGYQETQYF	TGTGCCAGCAGCCAAGTCTTGAGGGGCTACCAAGAGACCCAGTACTTC	TRBV14	TRBJ2-5	-	once
CASSPDFTGTVNSPLHF	TGTGCCAGCTCACCTGATTTTACCGGGACTGTAAATTCACCCCTCCACTTT	TRBV18	TRBJ1-6	-	-
CASSTTDNLGYEQYF	TGTGCCAGCAGTACGACAGACAACTTAGGATACGAGCAGTACTTC	TRBV6-6	TRBJ2-7	-	-
CASSILLIGGYNQPQHF	TGTGCCAGTAGTATTTTATTAATCGGGGGATACAATCAGCCCCAGCATTTT	TRBV19	TRBJ1-5	-	-
CASSQPTDLTSGNTIYF	TGTGCCAGCAGCCAGCCCACCGACCTAACATCTGGAAACACCATATATTTT	TRBV7-9	TRBJ1-3	-	-
CASSSREVGYTF	TGTGCCAGCAGCTCCCGGGAGGTAGGCTACACCTTC	TRBV9	TRBJ1-2	-	medium-sized
CASSPGTTYEQYF	TGTGCCAGCAGTCCCGGGACGACCTACGAGCAGTACTTC	TRBV6-5	TRBJ2-7	-	-
CASSQDRGSQPQHF	TGTGCCAGCAGCCAAGACAGGGGTAGTCAGCCCCAGCATTTT	TRBV4-2	TRBJ1-5	-	-
CAWSSWGSNHEQFF	TGTGCCTGGAGTTCCTGGGGCAGTAACCATGAGCAGTTCTTC	TRBV30	TRBJ2-1	-	-
CASRSGGEQFF	TGTGCCTCTCGAAGCGGGGGGGAGCAGTTCTTC	TRBV6-5	TRBJ2-1	TRBD2	-
CSVETGTGADTQYF	TGCAGCGTCGAAACCGGGACAGGGGCAGATACGCAGTATTTT	TRBV29-1	TRBJ2-3	TRBD1	-
CASSQDGGGRQPQHF	TGCGCCAGCAGCCAAGATGGTGGGGGCAGGCAGCCCCAGCATTTT	TRBV4-1	TRBJ1-5	-	-
CASGKGASYGYTF	TGTGCCAGCGGGAAGGGGGCTAGCTATGGCTACACCTTC	TRBV7-2	TRBJ1-2	TRBD1	-
CASSIGTGGTEAFF	TGTGCCAGTAGTATAGGAACAGGGGGCACTGAAGCTTTCTTT	TRBV19	TRBJ1-1	TRBD1	-
CSARGSRAFF	TGCAGTGCTAGAGGTTCGCGAGCTTTCTTT	TRBV20-1	TRBJ1-1	-	-
CASSFSSEKLFF	TGTGCCAGCAGTTTTTCTTCCGAAAAACTGTTTTTT	TRBV12-3/TRBV12-4	TRBJ1-4	-	-